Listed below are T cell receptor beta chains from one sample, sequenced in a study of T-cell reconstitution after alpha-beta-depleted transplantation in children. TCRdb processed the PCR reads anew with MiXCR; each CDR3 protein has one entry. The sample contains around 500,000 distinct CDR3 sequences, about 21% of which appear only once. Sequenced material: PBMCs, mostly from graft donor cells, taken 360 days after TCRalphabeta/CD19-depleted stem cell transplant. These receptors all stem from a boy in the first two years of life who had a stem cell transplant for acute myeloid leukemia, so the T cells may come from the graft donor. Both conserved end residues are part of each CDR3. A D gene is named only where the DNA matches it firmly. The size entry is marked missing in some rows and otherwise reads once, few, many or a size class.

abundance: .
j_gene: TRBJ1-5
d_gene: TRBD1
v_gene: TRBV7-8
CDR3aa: CASSWRQGGDQPQHF
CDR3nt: TGTGCCAGCAGCTGGCGACAGGGAGGGGATCAGCCCCAGCATTTT

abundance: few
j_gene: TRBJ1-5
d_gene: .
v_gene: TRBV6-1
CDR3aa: CASRKGVNQPQHF
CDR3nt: TGTGCCAGCAGAAAGGGGGTAAATCAGCCCCAGCATTTT

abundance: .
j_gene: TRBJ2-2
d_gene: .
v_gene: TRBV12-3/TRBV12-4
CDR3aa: CAICLAGELFF
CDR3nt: TGTGCCATCTGTTTGGCCGGGGAGCTGTTTTTT

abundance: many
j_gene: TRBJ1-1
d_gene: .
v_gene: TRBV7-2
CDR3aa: CASSLARRAGRKTEAFF
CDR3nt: TGTGCCAGCAGCTTAGCGCGGAGGGCAGGGCGGAAAACTGAAGCTTTCTTT

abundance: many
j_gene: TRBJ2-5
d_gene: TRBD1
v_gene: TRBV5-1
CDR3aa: CASSLAGTGQETQYF
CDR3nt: TGCGCCAGCAGCTTGGCCGGGACAGGACAAGAGACCCAGTACTTC

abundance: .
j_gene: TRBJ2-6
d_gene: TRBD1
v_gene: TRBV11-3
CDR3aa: CASTYPPGTAIKSSGANVLTF
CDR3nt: TGTGCCAGCACCTACCCCCCCGGGACAGCGATTAAAAGCTCTGGGGCCAACGTCCTGACTTTC

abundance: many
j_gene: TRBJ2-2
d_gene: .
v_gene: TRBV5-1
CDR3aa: CASRTGSGTGELFF
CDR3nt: TGCGCCAGCCGAACAGGGTCGGGCACCGGGGAGCTGTTTTTT

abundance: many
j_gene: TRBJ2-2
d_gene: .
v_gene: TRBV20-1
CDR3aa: CSAIRDINTGELFF
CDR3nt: TGCAGTGCTATCCGGGACATTAACACCGGGGAGCTGTTTTTT

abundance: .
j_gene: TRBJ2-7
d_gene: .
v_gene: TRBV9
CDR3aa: CASSPRDKNYEQYF
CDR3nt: TGTGCCAGCAGCCCCCGGGACAAAAACTACGAGCAGTACTTC

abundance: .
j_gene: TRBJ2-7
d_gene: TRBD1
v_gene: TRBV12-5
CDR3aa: CASGLEGQGYEQYF
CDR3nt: TGTGCTAGTGGTTTGGAGGGACAGGGCTACGAGCAGTACTTC

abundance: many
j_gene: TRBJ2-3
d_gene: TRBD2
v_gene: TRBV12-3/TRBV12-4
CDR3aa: CASSLGLAEDTQYF
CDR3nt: TGTGCCAGCAGTTTAGGACTAGCAGAAGATACGCAGTATTTT

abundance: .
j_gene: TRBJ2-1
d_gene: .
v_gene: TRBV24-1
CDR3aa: CATSDQVGEQFF
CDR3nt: TGTGCCACCAGTGACCAAGTCGGTGAGCAGTTCTTC

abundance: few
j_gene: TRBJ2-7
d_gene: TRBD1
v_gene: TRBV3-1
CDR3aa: CASSQGTGMIDEQYF
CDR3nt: TGTGCCAGCAGCCAGGGGACAGGGATGATAGACGAGCAGTACTTC

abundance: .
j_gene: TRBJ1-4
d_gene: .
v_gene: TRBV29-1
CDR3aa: CSVDAGRSEKLFF
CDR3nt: TGCAGCGTTGATGCAGGGAGGTCGGAAAAACTGTTTTTT

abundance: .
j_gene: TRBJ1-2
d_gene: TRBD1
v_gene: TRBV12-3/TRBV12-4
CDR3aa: CASSLTTGDYGYTF
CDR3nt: TGTGCCAGCAGTCTTACGACAGGGGACTATGGCTACACCTTC

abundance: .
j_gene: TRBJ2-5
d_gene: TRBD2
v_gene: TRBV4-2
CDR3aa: CASSQPRAGSGETQYF
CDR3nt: TGTGCCAGCAGCCAACCAAGAGCGGGGTCGGGAGAGACCCAGTACTTC

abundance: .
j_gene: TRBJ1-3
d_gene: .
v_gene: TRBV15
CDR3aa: CATSRVGNTIYF
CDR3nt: TGTGCCACCAGCAGAGTGGGGAACACCATATATTTT

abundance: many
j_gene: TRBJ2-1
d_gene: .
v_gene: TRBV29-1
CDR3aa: CSVGLEGQGDEQFF
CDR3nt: TGCAGCGTTGGACTAGAAGGGCAGGGGGATGAGCAGTTCTTC

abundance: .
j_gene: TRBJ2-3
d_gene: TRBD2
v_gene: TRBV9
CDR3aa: CASSRLAGGADTQYF
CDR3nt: TGTGCCAGCAGTCGACTAGCGGGGGGCGCAGATACGCAGTATTTT

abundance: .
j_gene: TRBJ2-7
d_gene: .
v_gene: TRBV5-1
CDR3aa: CASSLGVTAELEQYF
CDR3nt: TGCGCCAGCAGCTTGGGAGTGACAGCCGAGCTGGAGCAGTACTTC

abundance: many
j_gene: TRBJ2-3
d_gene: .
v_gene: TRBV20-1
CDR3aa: CSAVRDPSTDTQYF
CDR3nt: TGCAGTGCTGTAAGGGACCCGAGCACAGATACGCAGTATTTT